This T cell receptor (beta chain) was observed in a study of blood T cell repertoires in COVID-19. The CDR3 sequence is 13 residues long. Germline CDR1 GTSNPN, CDR2 SVGIG (reference sequence). The trim removed 4 bases at V and 7 bases at J, leaving 4 bases unmatched. Here immunoSEQ multiplex PCR was the method, and the copy in TCRdb shows in-frame clones only, minus some. The sample has around 260,000 clones, approximately 93% seen once. The V call is TRBV30, the J call TRBJ1-6, with 7 bases fitting TRBD1. The clonotype originates from a woman in her 30s with COVID-19, enrolled during active disease. Specimen: peripheral blood. The CDR3 nucleotides read TGTGCCTGGACGAGGGGGCTAAATTCACCCCTCCACTTT. As protein: CAWTRGLNSPLHF.